Listed here are 15 T cell receptor beta chains from one sample, sequenced in a study of a mutant IDH1 vaccine in newly diagnosed glioma. These receptors have no known antigen. Generated by immunoSEQ multiplex PCR, the TCRdb table keeps only in-frame clones and is missing some. The sample carries about 36,000 clones, roughly 76% recorded once. Time point described: week 5, during vaccination. The content of each vaccine dose was 300 ug of mutant IDH1 20-mer peptide, and topical imiquimod accompanied it. The material was PBMCs, obtained from a glioma patient whose treatment included an IDH1 peptide vaccine. These receptors were taken from a man aged 50-59 years with glioma.

CDR3 protein: CASTPRGTDTQYF. The CDR3 DNA follows: TGTGCCAGCACTCCTCGGGGCACAGATACGCAGTATTTT. The chain has TRBV6-5 and TRBJ2-3; D remains ambiguous. The CDR3 sequence is 13 residues long. Per germline, CDR1 MNHEY and CDR2 SVGAGI. V gave up 7 bases and J gave up 1 base, with 9 bases separating them.

This chain connects TRBV7-6 to TRBJ2-7; TRBD1 might be the D (6 bases). Trimming removed 2 bases at V and 5 bases at J, with 7 bases between. The CDR3 is 12 amino acids. Germline V gene data show CDR1 as SGHVS and CDR2 as FNYEAQ. The CDR3, as DNA: TGTGCCAGCAGCTTACCAGGGGACGAGCAGTACTTC. Its translation is CASSLPGDEQYF.

The chain is built from TRBV5-5 and TRBJ1-3; weak D call: TRBD1 (5 bases). The CDR3 covers 16 residues. Germline V gene sequence: CDR1 SGHKS, CDR2 YYEKEE (reference sequence). The V gene lost 1 base and the J gene lost 1 base, with 12 bases spanning the gap. The CDR3 coding sequence is TGTGCCAGCAGCTTGTTGGGGGGGGAGTCTGGAAACACCATATATTTT. Amino acids: CASSLLGGESGNTIYF.

This clone was seen a single time. The chain carries TRBV5-4 and TRBJ2-1, with D possibly TRBD2 on 5 matching bases. The CDR3 totals 12 residues. Germline V gene data show CDR1 as SGHNT and CDR2 as YYREEE (reference sequence). V shed 3 bases and J shed 9 bases, with 10 bases lying between them. The CDR3 nucleotides read TGTGCCAGCAGCTACGCTGGAGGTGAGCAGTTCTTC. Translation: CASSYAGGEQFF.

The J gene is TRBJ2-3, the V gene TRBV2, with TRBD2 matching over 14 bases. With 5 bases clipped from V and 7 bases from J, the junction kept 5 bases outside the gene matches. The germline CDR1 and CDR2 sequences are SNHLY and FYNNEI. The CDR3 has 15 residues. The CDR3 loop is CASSPTSGGGNTQYF. CDR3 DNA sequence: TGTGCCAGCAGTCCGACTAGCGGGGGGGGAAATACGCAGTATTTT.

This clone is medium-sized by share. The gene calls are TRBV7-2 and TRBJ1-2; D remains ambiguous. From germline, CDR1 is SGHTA and CDR2 FQGNSA. V was clipped by 5 bases and J by 8 bases, with 15 bases between them. This CDR3 comprises 13 residues. CDR3 DNA: TGTGCCAGCAGCAACGACCTTGGCTGGGGCTACACCTTC. Translation: CASSNDLGWGYTF.

The chain uses TRBV5-8 and TRBJ2-3; 9 bases are shared with TRBD2. CDR3 size: 16 residues. V was pared by 4 bases and J by 1 base, with 7 bases of the junction left unmatched. Per germline, CDR1 SGHTS and CDR2 YDEGEE. The CDR3, as DNA: TGTGCCAGCAGCATCAGGGAGCGGGAGGGCACAGATACGCAGTATTTT. Its protein product is CASSIREREGTDTQYF.

V is TRBV4-1 and J is TRBJ1-2, with unresolved D. This CDR3 contains 16 residues. Germline CDR1 is MGHRA and CDR2 is YSYEKL. The V end lost 0 bases, the J end lost 5 bases, and 16 bases lay between the germline ends. The CDR3: CASSQEPGGSGYGYTF. DNA for the CDR3: TGCGCCAGCAGCCAAGAACCAGGAGGCTCGGGATATGGCTACACCTTC.

This rearrangement joins TRBV19 to TRBJ2-3; D may be TRBD2 (5 bases). CDR3 size: 15 residues. Deletions cut 7 bases from V and 0 bases from J, with 14 bases between. CDR1 is LNHDA and CDR2 is SQIVND in the germline V gene (reference sequence). The CDR3: CASMLSGPSTDTQYF. The CDR3 coding sequence is TGTGCCAGTATGCTGAGCGGCCCAAGCACAGATACGCAGTATTTT.

The V and J genes are TRBV25-1 and TRBJ2-2; tentatively, D is TRBD1 (6 bases). V lost 2 bases to trimming and J lost 7 bases, with 14 bases between them. The CDR3 totals 15 residues. In germline, CDR1 is MGHDK, CDR2 SYGVNS. CDR3: CASSEGRGMFGELFF. The CDR3 DNA sequence: TGTGCCAGCAGTGAAGGAAGGGGGATGTTCGGGGAGCTGTTTTTT.

The sample holds one count of this clone. This chain connects TRBV5-1 to TRBJ1-2; D is possibly TRBD1 (6 bases). Per germline, CDR1 SGHRS and CDR2 YFSETQ. Deletions cut 0 bases from V and 1 base from J, with 7 bases between. This CDR3 has 14 residues. The CDR3 region has the DNA TGCGCCAGCAGCTTGGGACAGGATAACTATGGCTACACCTTC. Encoded protein: CASSLGQDNYGYTF. The full variable domain, in which reference TRBV5-1 and TRBJ1-2 provide the parts outside the CDR3, is KAGVTQTPRYLIKTRGQQVTLSCSPISGHRSVSWYQQTPGQGLQFLFEYFSETQRNKGNFPGRFSGRQFSNSRSEMNVSTLELGDSALYLCASSLGQDNYGYTFGSGTRLTVV.

The V gene is TRBV5-1, the J gene TRBJ1-1; D may be TRBD1 (5 bases). V shed 5 bases and J shed 0 bases, with 17 bases lying between them. The CDR3 spans 16 residues. CDR1 is SGHRS and CDR2 is YFSETQ in the germline V gene. CDR3 sequence (DNA): TGCGCCAGCAGTCGGGACGGGACCATAATGAACACTGAAGCTTTCTTT. Its protein product is CASSRDGTIMNTEAFF.

The gene calls are TRBV2 and TRBJ2-5; D might be TRBD2 (6 bases). This CDR3 has 14 amino acids. The V gene lost 1 base and the J gene lost 5 bases, with 11 bases spanning the gap. Germline-derived CDR1 and CDR2 are SNHLY and FYNNEI. CDR3 nucleotide sequence: TGTGCCAGCAGTGAAGGGTGGGCGGGGGAGACCCAGTACTTC. Residues: CASSEGWAGETQYF.

This clone was observed a single time. The V call is TRBV5-5, the J call TRBJ1-5; no clear D. Germline V gives CDR1 SGHKS, CDR2 YYEKEE (reference sequence). CDR3 length equals 14 residues. Between the trimmed V and J ends, which lost 3 bases and 2 bases, there was a span of 9 bases. The CDR3 DNA sequence: TGTGCCAGCAGCTCGGCCTGGGGCAATCAGCCCCAGCATTTT. This codes for CASSSAWGNQPQHF.

The chain uses TRBV27 and TRBJ1-2; TRBD1 agrees at 7 bases. The V gene's germline CDR1 is MNHEY and CDR2 SMNVEV (reference sequence). This CDR3 contains 14 residues. V gave up 6 bases and J gave up 4 bases; unmatched junction bases: 8. The CDR3 loop is CASSTEGGSYGYTF. CDR3 DNA: TGTGCCAGCAGCACAGAAGGGGGCAGCTATGGCTACACCTTC.